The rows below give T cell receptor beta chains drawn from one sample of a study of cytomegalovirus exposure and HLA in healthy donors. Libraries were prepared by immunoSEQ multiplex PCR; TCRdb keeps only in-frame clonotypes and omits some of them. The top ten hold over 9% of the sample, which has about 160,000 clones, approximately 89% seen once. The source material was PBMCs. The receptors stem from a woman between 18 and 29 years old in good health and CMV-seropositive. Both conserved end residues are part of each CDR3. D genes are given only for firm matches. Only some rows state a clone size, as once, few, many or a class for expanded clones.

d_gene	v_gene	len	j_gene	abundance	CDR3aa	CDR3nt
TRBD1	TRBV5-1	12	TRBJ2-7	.	CASSADRAEQYF	TGCGCCAGCAGCGCCGACAGGGCCGAGCAGTACTTC
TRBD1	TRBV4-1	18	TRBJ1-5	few	CASSRDGRTGGRNQPQHF	TGCGCCAGCAGCCGAGACGGGAGGACAGGGGGCCGCAATCAGCCCCAGCATTTT
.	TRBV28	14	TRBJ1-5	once	CASSLGGADQPQHF	TGTGCCAGCAGTCTTGGGGGGGCAGATCAGCCCCAGCATTTT
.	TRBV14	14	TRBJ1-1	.	CASSRQVGSTEAFF	TGTGCCAGCAGCCGCCAGGTGGGGAGCACTGAAGCTTTCTTT
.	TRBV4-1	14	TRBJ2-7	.	CASSTRQGSYEQYF	TGCGCCAGCAGCACCCGGCAGGGTTCCTACGAGCAGTACTTC
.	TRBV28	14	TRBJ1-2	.	CASSFPPQGSGYTF	TGTGCCAGCAGTTTTCCCCCCCAGGGGAGTGGCTACACCTTC
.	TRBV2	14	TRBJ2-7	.	CASGPRQTSYEQYF	TGTGCCAGCGGACCACGACAGACCTCCTACGAGCAGTACTTC
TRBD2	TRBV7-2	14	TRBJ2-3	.	CASSSGTIKDTQYF	TGTGCCAGCAGCTCCGGGACTATAAAAGATACGCAGTATTTT
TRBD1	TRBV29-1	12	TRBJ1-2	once	CSEGQGAPGYTF	TGCAGCGAAGGACAGGGGGCGCCCGGCTACACCTTC
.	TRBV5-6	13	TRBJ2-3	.	CASSLLVTDTQYF	TGTGCCAGCAGCTTGCTTGTCACAGATACGCAGTATTTT
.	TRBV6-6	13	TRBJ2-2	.	CASSLRTWGELFF	TGTGCCAGCAGTTTAAGGACATGGGGGGAGCTGTTTTTT
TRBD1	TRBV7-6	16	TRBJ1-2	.	CASRGTGLEINYGYTF	TGTGCCAGCAGGGGGACAGGTTTGGAGATTAACTATGGCTACACCTTC
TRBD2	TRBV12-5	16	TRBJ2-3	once	CASGSLLAGEGDTQYF	TGTGCTAGTGGTTCACTCCTAGCGGGAGAGGGAGATACGCAGTATTTT
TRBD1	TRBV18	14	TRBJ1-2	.	CASSAGDRGSGYTF	TGTGCCAGCTCAGCGGGAGACAGGGGAAGTGGCTACACCTTC
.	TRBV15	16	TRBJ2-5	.	CATSRPRQIHQETQYF	TGTGCCACCAGCAGACCTAGACAGATACACCAAGAGACCCAGTACTTC